One T cell receptor beta chain is described in this entry. Original processing methods: Amplification from reference gene primers served as the basis for estimated nucleated cell counts. Sequenced by immunoSEQ multiplex PCR; TCRdb stores in-frame clones only, minus some. Clone size and the V and J calls come from that table; the DNA yielded D and trimming. The repertoire holds roughly 280,000 clones, with about 91% as singletons. This CDR3 comprises 15 residues. CDR1 and CDR2 (germline): SGHVS, FNYEAQ. Germline trimming cut 3 bases from V and 0 bases from J; bases unmatched to any gene: 2. The data were taken from a study of blood T cell repertoires in COVID-19. Allocation to cohorts depended on clinical history reported by the participants. Up to 2 weeks before entering the study, exposed participants had met a COVID-19 case.

This chain connects TRBV7-6 to TRBJ1-1, with 9 bases fitting TRBD1. The clonotype was recovered from a man aged 35 to 55 who had been exposed to COVID-19. Sequencing was performed on PBMCs or T cells enriched from blood (not recorded which). The CDR3 here is CASSFGTGMNTEAFF. In nucleotides, the CDR3 is TGTGCCAGCAGCTTCGGGACAGGGATGAACACTGAAGCTTTCTTT.